The following is a T cell receptor (beta chain) sequence with its context. There are many counts of this clonotype. Its antigen remains undetermined. The input lacks base qualities; no much larger clone sits a single base away. The entry originates in a study of early T cells in non-severe SARS-CoV-2 infection (dated by TCRdb to the early 2020s). The study in broad terms: Bulk RNA from unsorted whole blood was used for TCR sequencing, so alpha and beta chains could not be paired.

This was a case-control study nested in a cohort of healthcare workers in London, UK, who had nasopharyngeal swab PCR tests and blood samples taken every week. Between 23 and 31 March 2020, the week of the UK lockdown, healthcare workers were enrolled and then followed up weekly for as long as 16 weeks. Libraries came from 5' RACE. The listed sequencing device is NextSeq 500. To correct for sequencing error and PCR bias, the TCR library protocol tagged individual cDNA molecules with unique molecular identifiers. Both TCR alpha and beta chains were sequenced, and tight co-correlation was observed between alpha and beta sequence abundances in each sample. Under the source paper's analysis protocol: Decombinator V4 was used to perform V gene, J gene and CDR3 annotation of TCR sequences. TCRs were defined as expanded if a significant change between any two time points was detected under a Poisson model with p below 0.0001. TCR abundances were normalised to the total number of TCRs sequenced per sample and expressed as counts per million. A search of VDJdb, accessed on 1 November 2021, was run for TCRs annotated to CMV, EBV and SARS-CoV-2, with TCRs annotated for multiple antigens excluded. Using fastp trimming at Q25 and MiXCR clonotype assembly, TCRdb reanalyzed the public sequencing data and kept in-frame beta chains. CDR3 protein duplicates are merged, each entry listing the most common genes and DNA. TCRdb, not the authors, supplied the V and J calls. This sample comprises fewer than 55,000 distinct CDR3 sequences, around a tenth of them detected only once. The biggest ten clones account for 4.2% of the sample.

The full study reports these points: VDJdb matching was skewed toward anti-spike CD8 responses and likely underestimated virus-specific expansions, missing private and CD4 specificities.

The source is an adult who was a healthcare worker with PCR-confirmed SARS-CoV-2 infection or an uninfected control (not recorded which). Sequencing used whole blood.

The CDR3 is CAISESGLAGVSHNEQFF. The nucleotides are TGTGCCATCAGTGAGTCGGGACTAGCGGGAGTGTCACACAATGAGCAGTTCTTC. The chain employs TRBV10-3 and TRBJ2-1, with TRBD2 identical over 14 junction bases. From the cysteine up to the phenylalanine, the CDR3 has a length of 18 residues. The only DNA kept is the CDR3, 54 bases in frame from the first base. After removal of 0 bases from V and 5 bases from J, the junction retains 6 bases not matched to a gene. In the germline V gene, CDR1 corresponds to ENHRY and CDR2 to SYGVKD.